A selection of T cell receptor beta chains follows, all from one sample in a study of early T cells in non-severe SARS-CoV-2 infection. One entry per CDR3 protein, called by TCRdb with MiXCR from the 5' RACE reads. The repertoire includes roughly 40,000 distinct CDR3 sequences, roughly 5% of them detected once, and less than 6% sits in the top ten. Specimen: whole blood. The receptors here all came from an adult who was a healthcare worker with PCR-confirmed SARS-CoV-2 infection or an uninfected control (not recorded which). Each CDR3 is given with its conserved first and last residue. A D gene is named only where the DNA matches it firmly. Only some rows state a clone size, as once, few, many or a class for expanded clones.

cdr3_nt cdr3_aa clone_size d_call j_call v_call
TGCAGTGCTAGAGATGGGGAAACCATATATTTT CSARDGETIYF few NA TRBJ1-3 TRBV20-1
TGTGCCAGCAGGGGAAACACAGATACGCAGTATTTT CASRGNTDTQYF NA NA TRBJ2-3 TRBV25-1
NA CASTLGIWGLSTDTQYF few NA TRBJ2-3 TRBV6-2/TRBV6-3
TGTGCCAGCAGCTTCCAGGTTGGGATGAACACTGAAGCTTTCTTT CASSFQVGMNTEAFF medium-sized NA TRBJ1-1 TRBV5-8
TGTGCTAGTGGTTTAGGACAGTCTCTCACTGAAGCTTTCTTT CASGLGQSLTEAFF many NA TRBJ1-1 TRBV12-5
TGTGCCAGCAGCCGCGGGGGCGCGGAGACCCAGTACTTC CASSRGGAETQYF many NA TRBJ2-5 TRBV7-9
TGTGCCAGCAGGTACTCCTACGAGCAGTACTTC CASRYSYEQYF many NA TRBJ2-7 TRBV2
TGTGCCAGCTCCCGAGGACTAGCGGGCGTACAAGAGACCCAGTACTTC CASSRGLAGVQETQYF many TRBD2 TRBJ2-5 TRBV18
TGCAGTGCTCTCCAACGAGGAAGCACAGATACGCAGTATTTT CSALQRGSTDTQYF few NA TRBJ2-3 TRBV20-1
TGCGCCAGCAGTGACAGCAGGAACACAGATACGCAGTATTTT CASSDSRNTDTQYF many NA TRBJ2-3 TRBV10-1
TGTGCCAGCAGCTCCTTTGGGGGCCAGGGCCAAGAGACCCAGTACTTC CASSSFGGQGQETQYF few NA TRBJ2-5 TRBV9
TGTGCCAGCCGGGCAGGCACCATATATTTT CASRAGTIYF NA NA TRBJ1-3 TRBV28
TGTGCCAGCAGCTCGAGATCCGAAGGCTGGGGCTACACCTTC CASSSRSEGWGYTF many NA TRBJ1-2 TRBV7-8
TGTGCCAGCAGAAAGGACAGCGAGTTCTACGAGCAGTACTTC CASRKDSEFYEQYF NA NA TRBJ2-7 TRBV12-3/TRBV12-4
TGTGCCAGCAGTTCTCGACCTGACGAGCAGTACTTC CASSSRPDEQYF medium-sized NA TRBJ2-7 TRBV28
TGTGCCAGCAGCTTCCGGGGCGAGGAGCAGTACTTC CASSFRGEEQYF NA NA TRBJ2-7 TRBV7-6
TGTGCCAGCAGCTTAGCCTCCGGATCCCACGCCGATACGCAGTATTTT CASSLASGSHADTQYF NA NA TRBJ2-3 TRBV7-2
TGCGCCAGCAGCAGAAGCGGACAGCCAACAGGCTCTGGAAACACCATATATTTT CASSRSGQPTGSGNTIYF many NA TRBJ1-3 TRBV5-1
TGTGCCAGTAGTATATCAAACTACAATGAGCAGTTCTTC CASSISNYNEQFF many NA TRBJ2-1 TRBV19
TGCGCCAGCAGCCCTCGAATATCCAGCGGGAAGGAAGAGACCCAGTACTTC CASSPRISSGKEETQYF few TRBD2 TRBJ2-5 TRBV5-1
TGTGCCAGCAGCCAATGGACAGGGGGTGACAATGAGCAGTTCTTC CASSQWTGGDNEQFF many TRBD1 TRBJ2-1 TRBV14
TGTGCCAGCAGCTTTCGCCTAGCGGGCAGTAATGAGCAGTTCTTC CASSFRLAGSNEQFF many TRBD2 TRBJ2-1 TRBV7-9
TGTGCCAGCAGTTACCTTGCGGTCTACACCTTC CASSYLAVYTF few NA TRBJ1-2 TRBV6-6
TGCAGTGCTAGAGGCACCAGGGGAGTAAAAAAATCGGATACGCAGTATTTT CSARGTRGVKKSDTQYF many NA TRBJ2-3 TRBV20-1
TGCAGCGTTCGTGAAGGGAACACCGGGGAGCTGTTTTTT CSVREGNTGELFF many NA TRBJ2-2 TRBV29-1
TGCGCCAGCAGCTTGGAAGGGGACGGCTACACCTTC CASSLEGDGYTF many NA TRBJ1-2 TRBV5-1